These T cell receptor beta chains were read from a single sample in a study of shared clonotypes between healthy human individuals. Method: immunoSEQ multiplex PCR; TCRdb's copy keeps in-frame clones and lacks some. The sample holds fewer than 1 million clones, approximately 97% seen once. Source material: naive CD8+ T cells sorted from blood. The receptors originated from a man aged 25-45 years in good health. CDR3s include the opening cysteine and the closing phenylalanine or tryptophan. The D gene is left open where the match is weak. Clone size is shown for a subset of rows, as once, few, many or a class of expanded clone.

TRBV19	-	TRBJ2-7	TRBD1	CASSSDRGIAYEQYF	TGTGCCAGTAGCTCGGACAGGGGGATAGCCTACGAGCAGTACTTC
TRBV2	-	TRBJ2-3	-	CASSEWVDRGTDTQYF	TGTGCCAGCAGTGAATGGGTAGATAGAGGCACAGATACGCAGTATTTT
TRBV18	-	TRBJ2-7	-	CASSPVFQESSYEQYF	TGTGCCAGCTCACCAGTCTTTCAGGAAAGCTCCTACGAGCAGTACTTC
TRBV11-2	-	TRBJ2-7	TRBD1	CASSLPGTGPYEQYF	TGTGCCAGCAGCTTACCCGGGACAGGACCCTACGAGCAGTACTTC
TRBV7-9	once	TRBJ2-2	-	CASSKEGYGGELFF	TGTGCCAGCAGCAAGGAAGGATATGGCGGGGAGCTGTTTTTT
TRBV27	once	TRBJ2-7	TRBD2	CASSPTTPAAGPTYEQYF	TGTGCCAGCAGCCCTACCACCCCCGCAGCGGGACCTACCTACGAGCAGTACTTC
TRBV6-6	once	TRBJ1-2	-	CASNTAGDHGYTF	TGTGCCAGCAATACCGCAGGGGATCATGGCTACACCTTC
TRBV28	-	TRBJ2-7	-	CASSPGDAYEQYF	TGTGCCAGCAGTCCGGGAGATGCCTACGAGCAGTACTTC
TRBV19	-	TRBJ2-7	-	CASSILRGGGQMPYEQYF	TGTGCCAGTAGTATACTCCGAGGGGGGGGACAAATGCCCTACGAGCAGTACTTC
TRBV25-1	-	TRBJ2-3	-	CASREGATDTQYF	TGTGCCAGCAGAGAAGGGGCCACAGATACGCAGTATTTT
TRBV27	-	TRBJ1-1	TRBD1	CASSLQGAPPMNTEAFF	TGTGCCAGCAGTCTCCAGGGGGCACCCCCTATGAACACTGAAGCTTTCTTT
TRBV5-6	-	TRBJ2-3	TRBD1	CASSLGQETDTQYF	TGTGCCAGCAGCCTTGGACAGGAAACAGATACGCAGTATTTT
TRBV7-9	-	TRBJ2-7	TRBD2	CASRLAQGYEQYF	TGTGCCAGTCGACTAGCGCAAGGGTACGAGCAGTACTTC
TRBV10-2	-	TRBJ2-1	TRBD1	CASSVWDRGLNEQFF	TGCGCCAGCAGTGTCTGGGACAGGGGGCTTAATGAGCAGTTCTTC
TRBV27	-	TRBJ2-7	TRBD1	CASNEGQAFREQYF	TGTGCCAGCAACGAGGGACAGGCCTTCCGCGAGCAGTACTTC
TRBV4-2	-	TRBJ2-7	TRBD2	CASSQVAGTSGRYEQYF	TGTGCCAGCAGCCAAGTAGCCGGGACTAGCGGACGCTACGAGCAGTACTTC
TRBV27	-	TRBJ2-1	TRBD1	CASNGDRGYGEQFF	TGTGCCAGCAATGGGGACAGGGGGTATGGTGAGCAGTTCTTC
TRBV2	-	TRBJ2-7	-	CASSEAWTRNSEQYF	TGTGCCAGCAGTGAAGCCTGGACTCGGAATTCCGAGCAGTACTTC
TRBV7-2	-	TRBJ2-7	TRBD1	CASSSEPGQGPSESYEQYF	TGTGCCAGCAGCTCCGAACCGGGACAGGGGCCTAGCGAGAGCTACGAGCAGTACTTC
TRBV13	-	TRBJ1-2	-	CASSISEVGTVYGYTF	TGTGCCAGCAGCATATCAGAAGTCGGGACGGTCTATGGCTACACCTTC
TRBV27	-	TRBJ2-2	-	CASSKELADTGELFF	TGTGCCAGCAGTAAGGAGCTGGCGGACACCGGGGAGCTGTTTTTT
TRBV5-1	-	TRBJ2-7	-	CASSLGLDRTYEQYF	TGCGCCAGCAGCTTGGGGCTGGACCGAACCTACGAGCAGTACTTC
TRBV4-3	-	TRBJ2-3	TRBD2	CASSQTSGSTDTQYF	TGCGCCAGCAGCCAGACTAGCGGGAGCACAGATACGCAGTATTTT
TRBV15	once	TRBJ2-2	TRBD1	CATSPGQGRGGELFF	TGTGCCACCAGTCCGGGACAGGGACGAGGCGGGGAGCTGTTTTTT
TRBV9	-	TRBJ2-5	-	CASSVGRLQETQYF	TGTGCCAGCAGCGTAGGGCGGCTCCAAGAGACCCAGTACTTC
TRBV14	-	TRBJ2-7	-	CASALGGDWVEQYF	TGTGCCAGCGCCCTAGGCGGCGACTGGGTCGAGCAGTACTTC
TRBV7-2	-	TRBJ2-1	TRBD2	CASSLGTSGNLYNEQFF	TGTGCCAGCAGCTTAGGGACTAGCGGGAACCTTTACAATGAGCAGTTCTTC
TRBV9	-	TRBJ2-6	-	CASSNTGRLSGANVLTF	TGTGCCAGCAGTAATACAGGGCGCCTCTCTGGGGCCAACGTCCTGACTTTC
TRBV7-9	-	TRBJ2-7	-	CASSSQGQSRYEQYF	TGTGCCAGCAGCAGCCAGGGACAATCCCGTTACGAGCAGTACTTC
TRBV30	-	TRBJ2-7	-	CAWTRKNEQYF	TGTGCCTGGACTAGGAAGAACGAGCAGTACTTC
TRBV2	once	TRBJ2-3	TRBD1	CASRGEDRAEDTQYF	TGTGCCAGCAGGGGAGAGGACAGGGCCGAAGATACGCAGTATTTT
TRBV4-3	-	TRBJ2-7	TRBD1	CASSQEAPDRVWYEQYF	TGCGCCAGCAGCCAAGAGGCCCCCGACAGGGTTTGGTACGAGCAGTACTTC
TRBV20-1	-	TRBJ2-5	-	CSARHQKTQYF	TGCAGTGCTAGACATCAGAAGACCCAGTACTTC
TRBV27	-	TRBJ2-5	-	CASSLTAGTKQETQYF	TGTGCCAGCAGCCTCACTGCCGGGACGAAGCAAGAGACCCAGTACTTC
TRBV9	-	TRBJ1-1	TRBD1	CASSVRGDRVTDTEAFF	TGTGCCAGCAGCGTGCGGGGGGACAGGGTAACGGACACTGAAGCTTTCTTT
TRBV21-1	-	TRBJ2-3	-	CASSKAGVFDPAGDTQYF	TGTGCCAGCAGCAAAGCGGGAGTTTTTGACCCCGCGGGAGATACGCAGTATTTT
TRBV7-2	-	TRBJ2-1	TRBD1	CASSQDREWAEQFF	TGTGCCAGCAGCCAGGACAGGGAGTGGGCTGAGCAGTTCTTC
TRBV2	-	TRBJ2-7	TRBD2	CASSEALWREGSYEQYF	TGTGCCAGCAGTGAAGCGCTATGGCGGGAGGGCTCCTACGAGCAGTACTTC
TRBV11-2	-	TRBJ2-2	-	CASSVGPGTALKLFF	TGTGCCAGCAGCGTAGGCCCTGGGACCGCCCTCAAGCTGTTTTTT